This TCR beta chain appears in the sequencing data of a study of blood T cell repertoires in COVID-19. About the study: Sources were T cells, B-cell-depleted T cells, or PBMCs; the material itself was cDNA or gDNA.

Germline values: CDR1 MNHNY, CDR2 SVGAGI (reference sequence). Trimming left V 5 bases short and J 5 bases short, with 9 bases between. The length of the CDR3 is 12 residues. Repertoires were generated with immunoSEQ multiplex PCR, while TCRdb's copy carries only in-frame clones and drops some. This table has approximately 100,000 clones, roughly 82% appearing once. The TCR comes from a man between 60 and 75 years old with acute or convalescent COVID-19. Sequenced material: peripheral blood. The rearrangement uses TRBV6-6 and TRBJ2-5; D ambiguous. CDR3 bases: TGTGCCAGCAGTAGACTCACCGAGACCCAGTACTTC. It translates to CASSRLTETQYF.